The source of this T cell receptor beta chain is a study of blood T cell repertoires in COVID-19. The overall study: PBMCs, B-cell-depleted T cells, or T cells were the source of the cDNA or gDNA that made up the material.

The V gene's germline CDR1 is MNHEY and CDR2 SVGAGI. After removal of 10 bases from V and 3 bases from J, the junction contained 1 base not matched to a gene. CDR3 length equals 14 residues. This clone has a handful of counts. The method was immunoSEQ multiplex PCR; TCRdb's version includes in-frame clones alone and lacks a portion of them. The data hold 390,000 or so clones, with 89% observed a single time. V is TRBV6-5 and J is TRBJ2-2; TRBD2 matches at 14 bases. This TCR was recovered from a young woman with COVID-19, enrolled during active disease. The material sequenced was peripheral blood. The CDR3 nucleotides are TGTGCCATGACTAGCGGGGGGGACACCGGGGAGCTGTTTTTT. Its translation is CAMTSGGDTGELFF.